Sequencing of this TCR beta chain was carried out in a study of regulatory T cells in long-lasting Graves disease. Described time point: newly diagnosed GD, antithyroid drugs for less than 3 months. PBMCs provided the RNA from which the TCR library was made. With 1 base removed from V and 4 bases from J, the gap between germline ends came to 7 bases. CDR3 size: 13 residues. This clonotype was recorded many times. Sequencing libraries for TCR beta were prepared with iRepertoire HTBI primers and Arm-PCR of CDR3 regions. TCRdb called the multiplex PCR reads again in MiXCR, with one record for every CDR3 protein. This table has 550,000 to 700,000 distinct CDR3 sequences, 15% to 20% appearing once. These data were also filed under a second study, of T cells in Graves' hyperthyroidism and ophthalmopathy.

The sequenced sample was peripheral blood mononuclear cells (PBMCs), obtained at new diagnosis, from a patient treated with antithyroid drugs. This sequence joins TRBV12-3 or TRBV12-4 and TRBJ1-2; D is unresolved. The source of this sequence is a man younger than 35 with Graves disease. The CDR3 bases are TGTGCCAGCAGTTTAGAGACTAGCTATGGCTACACCTTC. Translated, it gives CASSLETSYGYTF.